These 16 T cell receptor beta chains came from one sample sequenced in a study of glioma-infiltrating T cells after dendritic cell vaccination (dated by TCRdb to between 2015 and 2016). Libraries were constructed by the immunoSEQ multiplex PCR assay. TCRdb provides this immuneACCESS table in a form limited to in-frame rearrangements. Some clones are lacking; in checked studies, under half of them reflect an unresolved V gene, and why the rest are absent is not known. The sample profile shows around 96,000 clones; about 80% of them were found once. Of the sample, around 5.4% falls within the top ten clones. This specimen consisted of blood, obtained before dendritic cell vaccination. These receptors were taken from a human donor with glioblastoma.

This chain joins TRBV9 and TRBJ1-1; TRBD1 might be the D (5 bases). The CDR3 runs to 14 residues. CDR1 SGDLS and CDR2 YYNGEE come from the germline V gene. Trimming pared 0 bases from V and 8 bases from J, leaving 14 bases between. The CDR3 DNA reads as TGTGCCAGCAGCGTAGGGGTGGGGCCTTCGGAAGCTTTCTTT. Translation: CASSVGVGPSEAFF.

This chain uses TRBV2 with TRBJ2-3; D not resolved. V dropped 6 bases and J dropped 6 bases, with 13 bases sitting between them. Germline assignment: CDR1 SNHLY and CDR2 FYNNEI. The CDR3 consists of 13 residues. Written as DNA, the CDR3 is TGTGCCAGCAGCGCCCAAGACGGGGATACGCAGTATTTT. It encodes CASSAQDGDTQYF.

The J gene is TRBJ2-7, the V gene TRBV19; 10 bases align to TRBD2. Germline V gene sequence: CDR1 LNHDA, CDR2 SQIVND (reference sequence). V lost 7 bases and J lost 4; bases outside the gene matches: 10. The CDR3 consists of 15 residues. CDR3 in DNA: TGTGCCAGTAAAGTTGGAGCGGGAGGGCAATACGAGCAGTACTTC. Its translation: CASKVGAGGQYEQYF. The full variable domain, with the rest looked up from reference TRBV19 and TRBJ2-7, is DGGITQSPKYLFRKEGQNVTLSCEQNLNHDAMYWYRQDPGQGLRLIYYSQIVNDFQKGDIAEGYSVSREKKESFPLTVTSAQKNPTAFYLCASKVGAGGQYEQYFGPGTRLTVT.

J is TRBJ2-7 and V is TRBV4-1, with TRBD2 matching over 9 bases. Germline loops: CDR1 MGHRA, CDR2 YSYEKL. The CDR3 consists of 15 residues. The V and J ends lost 5 bases and 2 bases, in that order; junction bases with no gene match: 7. The DNA of the CDR3 is TGCGCCAGCAGCTTTAGGACTAGCGATCCCTACGAGCAGTACTTC. It translates to CASSFRTSDPYEQYF.

CDR3: CASSIGLDRADTQYF. Written as DNA, the CDR3 is TGTGCCAGTAGTATAGGACTAGATAGGGCAGATACGCAGTATTTT. The chain has TRBV19 and TRBJ2-3; possibly TRBD2 for D (6 bases). The CDR3 totals 15 residues. V lost 1 base, J lost 4 bases, and 12 bases lay in between. Germline V gives CDR1 LNHDA, CDR2 SQIVND (reference sequence).

CDR3 region: CASRVTGTNYGYTF. CDR3 DNA: TGTGCCAGCAGAGTCACCGGGACTAACTATGGCTACACCTTC. The chain recombines TRBV2 with TRBJ1-2; D is ambiguous. Germline V CDR1 and CDR2: SNHLY, FYNNEI. The V and J ends lost 6 bases and 0 bases respectively, with 11 bases between them. CDR3 length equals 14 residues.

This clone was seen a handful of times. The rearrangement links TRBV5-1 to TRBJ2-2; no firm D call. The germline V and J ends were trimmed by 0 bases and 7 bases, with 13 bases remaining between them. The CDR3 has 15 residues. CDR1 SGHRS and CDR2 YFSETQ come from the germline V gene. DNA of the CDR3: TGCGCCAGCAGCTTGGGACCCTCTCGCGGCGGGGAGCTGTTTTTT. Translated, it gives CASSLGPSRGGELFF.

The chain links TRBV6-1 to TRBJ1-1; TRBD1 might be the D (6 bases). The length of the CDR3 is 15 residues. Trimming removed 6 bases at V and 11 bases at J, with 25 bases between. CDR1 is MNHNS, CDR2 SASEGT, per germline. The CDR3 loop is CASRQGLGGPLKAFF. As DNA, the CDR3 is TGTGCCAGCAGACAGGGTTTGGGCGGGCCCCTTAAGGCTTTCTTT.

The V and J genes are TRBV2 and TRBJ2-5; TRBD2 matches at 8 bases. Germline V gene sequence: CDR1 SNHLY, CDR2 FYNNEI. J was trimmed by 5 bases and V by 6 bases; bases with no gene match: 2. This CDR3 is built from 12 residues. As DNA, the CDR3 is TGTGCCAGCAGGATAGCGGGGGAGACCCAGTACTTC. Protein product: CASRIAGETQYF.

This clone was observed a single time. This sequence joins TRBV13 and TRBJ2-1; D perhaps matches TRBD2 (6 bases). The germline V gene encodes CDR1 PRHDT and CDR2 FYEKMQ (reference sequence). This CDR3 is 16 amino acids long. V was pared by 5 bases and J by 5 bases, with 19 bases between. In DNA form, the CDR3 reads TGTGCCAGCAGCGCCCCACTGCGGGGAATTGACAATGAGCAGTTCTTC. It specifies CASSAPLRGIDNEQFF.

This sequence joins TRBV19 and TRBJ1-2; no definite D call. Germline CDR1 reads LNHDA; CDR2 reads SQIVND (reference sequence). Trimming pared 7 bases from V and 5 bases from J, leaving 11 bases between. CDR3 length: 12 amino acids. DNA for the CDR3: TGTGCCAGTACAGGCCAGCCTTATGGCTACACCTTC. It specifies CASTGQPYGYTF.

The rearrangement uses TRBV30 and TRBJ2-7, with D possibly TRBD1 on 6 matching bases. The V gene's germline CDR1 is GTSNPN and CDR2 SVGIG (reference sequence). The CDR3 spans 14 residues. V was shortened by 2 bases and J by 4 bases, with 15 bases between the two germline ends. The DNA of the CDR3 is TGTGCCTGGAGTTACAGTGGGGGCGCGTACGAGCAGTACTTC. This encodes CAWSYSGGAYEQYF.

This chain connects TRBV2 to TRBJ1-5; unclear D gene. CDR1 SNHLY and CDR2 FYNNEI come from the germline V gene. This CDR3 is built from 14 residues. V lost 4 bases and J lost 2, with 9 bases in between. Here the CDR3 DNA reads TGTGCCAGCAGTGTTCAGGTTGGCAATCAGCCCCAGCATTTT. This codes for CASSVQVGNQPQHF.

This sequence joins TRBV28 and TRBJ2-7, with a tentative D call TRBD1 (6 bases). The germline V and J ends were trimmed by 8 bases and 0 bases, with 14 bases remaining between them. CDR1 MDHEN and CDR2 SYDVKM come from the germline V gene. This CDR3 region has 14 residues. In nucleotides, the CDR3 is TGTGCCAGCCTCCCCGGACAGTCCTCCTACGAGCAGTACTTC. It encodes CASLPGQSSYEQYF. Complete variable domain (other parts from reference TRBV28 and TRBJ2-7): DVKVTQSSRYLVKRTGEKVFLECVQDMDHENMFWYRQDPGLGLRLIYFSYDVKMKEKGDIPEGYSVSREKKERFSLILESASTNQTSMYLCASLPGQSSYEQYFGPGTRLTVT.

The chain is built from TRBV11-2 and TRBJ2-3; D is possibly TRBD1 (5 bases). Germline V gene lookup returns CDR1 SGHAT and CDR2 FQNNGV. The V and J ends lost 1 base and 4 bases respectively, with 15 bases between them. This CDR3 spans 16 amino acids. CDR3 protein: CASSLASVLRADTQYF. DNA of the CDR3: TGTGCCAGCAGCTTAGCATCGGTACTCAGGGCAGATACGCAGTATTTT.

A word on this clone: Germline is not matched at one junction end, which may reflect a read error. The J gene is TRBJ2-7, the V gene TRBV15; TRBD2 aligns across 7 bases. CDR1 LNHNV and CDR2 YYDKDF come from the germline V gene (reference sequence). The CDR3 is 13 amino acids. The CDR3 sequence is CATSRDIGGRHLF. DNA for the CDR3: TGTGCCACCAGCAGAGATATCGGGGGGAGGCACTTGTTC. Combining the CDR3 with reference TRBV15 and TRBJ2-7 gives the whole variable domain DAMVIQNPRYQVTQFGKPVTLSCSQTLNHNVMYWYQQKSSQAPKLLFHYYDKDFNNEADTPDNFQSRRPNTSFCFLDIRSPGLGDTAMYLCATSRDIGGRHLFGPGTRLTVT.